The 32 T cell receptor beta chains given below trace back to one sample, sequenced in a study of CD8 T cells in ankylosing spondylitis (dated by TCRdb to 2016 to 2017). The library was generated by 5' RACE. Sequencing took place on an Illumina HiSeq 2500. TCRdb took the public reads, trimmed them with fastp at Q25, ran MiXCR for clone calling and kept in-frame beta chains. Each CDR3 protein appears once, grouped with its most common genes and DNA. Within this sample are 200,000 to 250,000 distinct CDR3 sequences, with approximately 8% of them counted one time only. The top ten constitute roughly 5% of the sample. The sequenced sample consisted of blood, either unsorted or a sorted T cell fraction (not recorded which). Receptors originate from a female donor with ankylosing spondylitis or in good health (not recorded which).

About this clonotype: Given a much more abundant clone one base away, this may be a read error. The V gene is TRBV3-1, the J gene TRBJ2-1; D is perhaps TRBD2 (5 bases). Trimming cost V 5 bases and J 0 bases, with 14 bases left between them. This CDR3 has 16 amino acids. CDR1 is LGHDT and CDR2 is YNNKEL in the germline V gene (reference sequence). The CDR3 DNA is TGTGCCAGCAGCTCTAAGGCGGGCGTCTCCTACAATGAGCAGTTCTTC. Translating gives CASSSKAGVSYNEQFF.

This clonotype was observed many times. This rearrangement joins TRBV4-3 to TRBJ2-3, with D possibly matching TRBD1 (6 bases). The CDR3 totals 15 residues. Germline V gives CDR1 LGHNA, CDR2 YSLEER. Trimming took off 0 bases at V and 8 bases at J, with 15 bases between the two ends. CDR3 region: CASSQETGQGPTQYF. The CDR3 coding sequence is TGCGCCAGCAGCCAAGAGACGGGCCAGGGGCCTACGCAGTATTTT.

This clonotype showed up many times. V usage is TRBV7-2 and J usage is TRBJ2-4, with a possible D match to TRBD2 (5 bases). This CDR3 contains 14 residues. V lost 5 bases and J 10 bases, leaving 18 bases between the germline ends. Germline-derived CDR1 and CDR2 are SGHTA and FQGNSA. CDR3 sequence (DNA): TGTGCCAGCAGCCACCCCGGCCGGACTTCGATTCAGTACTTC. It yields the protein CASSHPGRTSIQYF.

The table lists this clonotype with a few counts. This chain links TRBV11-2 with TRBJ2-3; 8 nucleotides agree with TRBD2. The CDR3 consists of 14 residues. The germline V gene encodes CDR1 SGHAT and CDR2 FQNNGV. The J segment lost 7 bases and the V segment lost 5 bases, leaving 8 bases of the junction unmatched. DNA for the CDR3: TGTGCCAGCAGCGTCGGGGTAGCGGGAAATACGCAGTATTTT. Residues: CASSVGVAGNTQYF. The full variable domain, completed using reference TRBV11-2 and TRBJ2-3, is EAGVAQSPRYKIIEKRQSVAFWCNPISGHATLYWYQQILGQGPKLLIQFQNNGVVDDSQLPKDRFSAERLKGVDSTLKIQPAKLEDSAVYLCASSVGVAGNTQYFGPGTRLTVL.

This clonotype was observed at least ten times. The chain has TRBV7-2 and TRBJ1-1; 7 nucleotides match TRBD1. CDR1 is SGHTA, CDR2 FQGNSA, per germline. With 4 bases clipped from V and 2 bases from J, the junction kept 7 bases outside the gene matches. CDR3 length equals 15 residues. CDR3 sequence: CASSWGQWYNTEAFF. In DNA form, the CDR3 reads TGTGCCAGCAGCTGGGGACAGTGGTACAACACTGAAGCTTTCTTT.

The V call is TRBV5-1, the J call TRBJ2-2; D gene ambiguous. The CDR3 spans 16 residues. Per the germline V gene, CDR1 is SGHRS and CDR2 is YFSETQ. V shed 0 bases and J shed 2 bases, with 11 bases lying between them. CDR3 sequence (DNA): TGCGCCAGCAGCTTGGGAGGTTTACTCAACACCGGGGAGCTGTTTTTT. Residues: CASSLGGLLNTGELFF.

On this clonotype itself: This may be a read error, as it is one base from a much larger clone. The gene calls are TRBV7-2 and TRBJ1-2; D unresolved. This CDR3 is 13 amino acids long. V shed 5 bases and J shed 5 bases, with 12 bases lying between them. The germline V gene has CDR1 SGHTA and CDR2 FQGNSA. The CDR3: CTSSIERLYGYTF. The CDR3 nucleotides read TGTACCAGCAGCATCGAAAGACTGTATGGCTACACCTTC.

This clonotype has a handful of counts. The chain uses TRBV7-9 and TRBJ1-1; tentative D call: TRBD1 (5 bases). CDR3 length: 14 residues. Germline values: CDR1 SEHNR, CDR2 FQNEAQ (reference sequence). V was clipped by 4 bases and J by 10 bases, with 19 bases between them. CDR3 bases: TGTGCCAGCAGCTCCACGGCTGGGGGTGGAGGAGCTTTCTTT. It specifies CASSSTAGGGGAFF. Drawing the rest from reference TRBV7-9 and TRBJ1-1, the complete variable domain is DTGVSQNPRHKITKRGQNVTFRCDPISEHNRLYWYRQTLGQGPEFLTYFQNEAQLEKSRLLSDRFSAERPKGSFSTLEIQRTEQGDSAMYLCASSSTAGGGGAFFGQGTRLTVV.

This clonotype appeared many times. The chain is built from TRBV11-1 and TRBJ2-5; D tentatively reads TRBD1 or TRBD2 (6 bases each). The V gene's germline CDR1 is SGHAT and CDR2 FQDESV (reference sequence). Trimming shortened V by 5 bases and J by 6 bases, and 28 bases separated the two germline ends. The CDR3 extends over 18 amino acids. For the CDR3, the DNA is TGTGCCAGCAGCCGTCCCCCCTCCGGCCTAGGGGGGACAAAGACCCAGTACTTC. This codes for CASSRPPSGLGGTKTQYF. The whole variable domain, remainder taken from reference TRBV11-1 and TRBJ2-5, is EAEVAQSPRYKITEKSQAVAFWCDPISGHATLYWYRQILGQGPELLVQFQDESVVDDSQLPKDRFSAERLKGVDSTLKIQPAELGDSAMYLCASSRPPSGLGGTKTQYFGPGTRLLVL.

In its sample, this clonotype was seen many times. The gene calls are TRBV18 and TRBJ1-3, with D uncertain. Per germline, CDR1 KGHSH and CDR2 LQKENI. The CDR3 has 16 amino acids. The V and J ends lost 0 bases and 0 bases respectively, with 9 bases between them. This chain's CDR3 is CASSPPFRTSGNTIYF. DNA of the CDR3: TGTGCCAGCTCACCACCGTTCCGGACCTCTGGAAACACCATATATTTT.

This clonotype was recorded at least ten times. This sequence joins TRBV5-6 and TRBJ2-7; D unresolved. Looked up from germline, CDR1 is SGHDT and CDR2 is YYEEEE. The CDR3 consists of 12 residues. V was shortened by 4 bases and J by 3 bases, with 8 bases between the two germline ends. The DNA for the CDR3 is TGTGCCAGCAGCCACGGGTACTACGAGCAGTACTTC. Residues: CASSHGYYEQYF.

In this sample, this clonotype turned up many times. This chain links TRBV7-9 with TRBJ2-1; TRBD2 is a possible D gene (5 bases). The CDR3 extends over 12 amino acids. Germline V gene data show CDR1 as SEHNR and CDR2 as FQNEAQ (reference sequence). CDR3 protein: CAIELAVYEQFF. CDR3 bases: TGTGCTATTGAGCTAGCCGTCTATGAGCAGTTCTTC.

This clonotype was seen ten or more times. This sequence joins TRBV5-1 and TRBJ2-3; no clear D gene. The CDR3 runs to 15 residues. Trimming pared 4 bases from V and 2 bases from J, leaving 14 bases between. Germline CDR1 reads SGHRS; CDR2 reads YFSETQ. For the CDR3, the DNA is TGCGCCAGCAGCGGAACAGACTCGACCACAGATACGCAGTATTTT. It translates to CASSGTDSTTDTQYF.

This clonotype appeared many times. The V and J genes are TRBV7-2 and TRBJ1-3; D gene uncertain. Germline CDR1 SGHTA, CDR2 FQGNSA. V was trimmed by 5 bases and J by 1 base, leaving 9 bases between them. The CDR3 is 14 amino acids. The CDR3: CASSVLLSGNTIYF. The CDR3 region has the DNA TGTGCCAGCAGCGTCCTATTATCTGGAAACACCATATATTTT.

This clonotype was counted only a few times. The rearrangement joins TRBV7-2 to TRBJ2-3; TRBD2 agrees at 10 bases. Per the germline V gene, CDR1 is SGHTA and CDR2 is FQGNSA. The V and J ends lost 5 bases and 4 bases, in that order; junction bases with no gene match: 6. This CDR3 has 15 residues. As DNA, the CDR3 is TGTGCCAGCAGCGCCCTAGCGGGAGACCCAGATACGCAGTATTTT. It codes for CASSALAGDPDTQYF.

This clonotype was observed at least ten times. The rearrangement uses TRBV5-1 and TRBJ2-7; a weak D match, TRBD2 (5 bases). Per the germline V gene, CDR1 is SGHRS and CDR2 is YFSETQ. The V end was cut by 0 bases, the J end by 1 base, with 8 bases between. This CDR3 spans 14 amino acids. In DNA, the CDR3 is TGCGCCAGCAGCTTGGTACCGGGATCCTACGAGCAGTACTTC. It codes for CASSLVPGSYEQYF.

This clonotype appeared many times. The J gene is TRBJ1-1, the V gene TRBV20-1; 10 positions match TRBD1. The J segment lost 5 bases and the V segment lost 2 bases, leaving 8 bases of the junction unmatched. The CDR3 sequence is 15 residues long. Germline loops: CDR1 DFQATT, CDR2 SNEGSKA (reference sequence). This CDR3 reads CSARPRGQGRTEAFF. In DNA form, the CDR3 reads TGCAGTGCTAGACCGCGGGGACAGGGGCGAACTGAAGCTTTCTTT.

This clonotype was seen ten or more times. The chain links TRBV12-3 or TRBV12-4 to TRBJ2-4, with D maybe TRBD2 (6 bases). Trimming took off 4 bases at V and 8 bases at J, with 18 bases between the two ends. There are 15 residues in the CDR3. The CDR3 DNA reads TGTGCCAGCAGTTCGGGCCGGCCCGGCGGGGACATTCAGTACTTC. As protein: CASSSGRPGGDIQYF.

This clonotype was counted ten times or more. The V gene is TRBV20-1, the J gene TRBJ2-4; D unresolved. Germline values: CDR1 DFQATT, CDR2 SNEGSKA (reference sequence). There are 13 residues in the CDR3. Trimming pared 6 bases from V and 1 base from J, leaving 10 bases between. The CDR3 nucleotides read TGCAGTGCCGGAGTCGGGGCCAAAAACATTCAGTACTTC. This codes for CSAGVGAKNIQYF.

The table lists this clonotype with many counts. The rearrangement joins TRBV20-1 to TRBJ2-1, with 10 bases lining up with TRBD2. This CDR3 comprises 14 residues. V shed 3 bases and J 8 bases; nucleotides not matched to a gene: 7. Germline assignment: CDR1 DFQATT and CDR2 SNEGSKA (reference sequence). The CDR3 loop is CSARRAGGSDEQFF. In DNA, the CDR3 is TGCAGTGCTAGGCGAGCGGGAGGGTCCGATGAGCAGTTCTTC.

This clonotype has at least ten counts. J is TRBJ2-7 and V is TRBV4-2, with D possibly being TRBD2 (6 bases). V lost 0 bases, J lost 3 bases, and 15 bases lay in between. The CDR3 spans 16 residues. From germline, CDR1 is LGHNA and CDR2 YNFKEQ. CDR3 loop: CASSQEEVGLNYEQYF. In DNA form, the CDR3 reads TGTGCCAGCAGCCAAGAGGAAGTGGGACTTAACTACGAGCAGTACTTC.

There are many counts of this clonotype. This chain connects TRBV7-9 to TRBJ2-7; weak D call: TRBD2 (5 bases). The CDR3 runs to 13 residues. The V end lost 8 bases, the J end lost 1 base, and 12 bases lay between the germline ends. The V gene's germline CDR1 is SEHNR and CDR2 FQNEAQ (reference sequence). In DNA form, the CDR3 reads TGTGCCAGCCTGAGGGAGAGGTCCTACGAGCAGTACTTC. It specifies CASLRERSYEQYF.

The table lists this clonotype with many counts. This chain links TRBV30 with TRBJ1-4; unclear D gene. The germline gives CDR1 GTSNPN, CDR2 SVGIG (reference sequence). The CDR3 sequence is 17 residues long. V lost 1 base and J 5 bases, leaving 20 bases between the germline ends. The CDR3 here is CAWSDRVVGGRNEKLFF. The CDR3 nucleotides read TGTGCCTGGAGTGATCGGGTGGTCGGAGGGCGGAATGAAAAACTGTTTTTT.

This clonotype was observed many times. The chain uses TRBV29-1 and TRBJ2-7; 10 bases align to TRBD1. The CDR3 totals 13 residues. The V segment lost 7 bases and the J segment 2 bases; nucleotides outside the gene matches: 5. The germline V gene has CDR1 SQVTM and CDR2 ANQGSEA. The DNA of the CDR3 is TGCAGCGCTACCGGGACAGGGGCCTACGAGCAGTACTTC. Translation gives CSATGTGAYEQYF.

This clonotype was recorded at least ten times. V and J are TRBV4-3 and TRBJ2-3; D might be TRBD2 (6 bases). This CDR3 is built from 15 residues. Germline loops: CDR1 LGHNA, CDR2 YSLEER. V lost 3 bases and J 6 bases, leaving 16 bases between the germline ends. The CDR3 protein is CASSQAGLPWDTQYF. CDR3 sequence (DNA): TGCGCCAGCAGCCAGGCGGGACTCCCGTGGGATACGCAGTATTTT.

This clonotype appeared many times. The chain couples TRBV20-1 to TRBJ1-4; TRBD1 aligns across 7 bases. The CDR3 spans 14 residues. V lost 0 bases and J lost 7; bases outside the gene matches: 5. From germline, CDR1 is DFQATT and CDR2 SNEGSKA (reference sequence). The CDR3 loop is CSARDRQGSEKLFF. CDR3 in DNA: TGCAGTGCTAGAGATCGACAGGGAAGTGAAAAACTGTTTTTT.

This clonotype was counted ten times or more. This chain joins TRBV29-1 and TRBJ2-3; TRBD2 is a possible D gene (6 bases). Germline V CDR1 and CDR2: SQVTM, ANQGSEA. The CDR3 has 12 amino acids. Deletions cut 4 bases from V and 2 bases from J, with 7 bases between. The CDR3 coding sequence is TGCAGCGTTGGGGACTTCACAGATACGCAGTATTTT. Its translation: CSVGDFTDTQYF.

The sample holds many counts of this clonotype. The V and J genes are TRBV19 and TRBJ2-7; D not certain. The CDR3 is made up of 14 amino acids. CDR1 is LNHDA and CDR2 is SQIVND in the germline V gene (reference sequence). Trimming stripped 5 bases from V and 2 bases from J, with 13 bases between. CDR3 DNA: TGTGCCAGTAGTGCGACACTTGCAACCTACGAGCAGTACTTC. As protein: CASSATLATYEQYF.

The sample holds one count of this clonotype. J is TRBJ1-2 and V is TRBV7-6; D ambiguous. Trimming took 7 bases from V and 10 from J, leaving 10 bases between them. The CDR3 length is 10 residues. CDR1 is SGHVS and CDR2 is FNYEAQ in the germline V gene. In DNA, the CDR3 is TGTGCCAGCACTACGGGAGACTACACCTTC. Protein sequence: CASTTGDYTF.

This sequence joins TRBV7-9 and TRBJ2-4, with no clear D. Per the germline V gene, CDR1 is SEHNR and CDR2 is FQNEAQ (reference sequence). CDR3 length: 16 residues. The ends were cut back, 8 bases at V and 1 base at J, with 18 bases in the middle. The CDR3 sequence is CASEHTSVEAKNIQYF. CDR3 in DNA: TGTGCCAGCGAACATACCTCGGTGGAGGCCAAAAACATTCAGTACTTC.

In this sample, this clonotype turned up many times. The chain joins TRBV5-1 to TRBJ2-2; 11 nucleotides line up with TRBD2. The V segment lost 2 bases and the J segment 5 bases; nucleotides outside the gene matches: 2. Looked up from germline, CDR1 is SGHRS and CDR2 is YFSETQ. This CDR3 spans 15 amino acids. The CDR3, as DNA: TGCGCCAGCAGCTTACTAGCGGGAGAAACCGGGGAGCTGTTTTTT. This gives the protein CASSLLAGETGELFF.

This clonotype was seen only a few times. This chain joins TRBV7-9 and TRBJ2-1; 9 bases are a match to TRBD2. The CDR3 has 16 residues. CDR1 is SEHNR and CDR2 is FQNEAQ in the germline V gene (reference sequence). V dropped 3 bases and J dropped 5; count of bases not matched to a gene: 8. The CDR3 loop reads CASSFSIAGVHNEQFF. The DNA of the CDR3 is TGTGCCAGCAGCTTTTCAATAGCGGGAGTCCACAATGAGCAGTTCTTC.